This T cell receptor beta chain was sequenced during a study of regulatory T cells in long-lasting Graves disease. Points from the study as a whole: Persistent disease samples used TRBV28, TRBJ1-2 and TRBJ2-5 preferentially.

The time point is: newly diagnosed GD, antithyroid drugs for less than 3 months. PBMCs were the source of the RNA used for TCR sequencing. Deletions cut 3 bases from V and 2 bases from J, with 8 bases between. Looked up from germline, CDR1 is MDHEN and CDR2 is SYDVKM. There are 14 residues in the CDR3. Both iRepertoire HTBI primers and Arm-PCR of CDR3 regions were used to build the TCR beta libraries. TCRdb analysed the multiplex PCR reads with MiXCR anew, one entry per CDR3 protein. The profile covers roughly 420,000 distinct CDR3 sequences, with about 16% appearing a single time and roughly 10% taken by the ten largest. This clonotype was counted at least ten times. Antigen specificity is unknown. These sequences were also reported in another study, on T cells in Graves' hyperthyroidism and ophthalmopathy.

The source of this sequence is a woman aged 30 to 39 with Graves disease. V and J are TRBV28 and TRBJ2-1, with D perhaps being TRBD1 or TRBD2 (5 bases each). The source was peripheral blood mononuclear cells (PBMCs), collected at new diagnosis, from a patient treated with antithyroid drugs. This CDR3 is CASSFRGPYNEQFF. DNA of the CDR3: TGTGCCAGCAGTTTTCGGGGCCCCTACAATGAGCAGTTCTTC.